A selection of T cell receptor beta chains follows, all from one sample in a study of PD-L1 blockade in urothelial cancer. The data were produced by immunoSEQ multiplex PCR, yet TCRdb's version contains in-frame clones alone and is incomplete. The sample records about 51,000 clones, 88% being singletons. The sample here was PBMCs, taken around atezolizumab (anti-PD-L1) treatment. The source of these receptors is a man aged 55 to 70 with urothelial cancer. Both conserved end residues are part of each CDR3. A D gene is named only where the DNA matches it firmly. Size is stated for part of the rows, as once, few or many counts, or as a class when the clone is expanded.

V gene: TRBV2; clone size: NA; D gene: NA; J gene: TRBJ2-7; CDR3 DNA: TGTGCCAGCAGGGCGGGGCGGGAGCAGTACTTC; CDR3 protein: CASRAGREQYF
V gene: TRBV6-6; clone size: NA; D gene: TRBD2; J gene: TRBJ2-1; CDR3 DNA: TGTGCCAGCAGTTACACCGGGACTAGCGGTTACAATGAGCAGTTCTTC; CDR3 protein: CASSYTGTSGYNEQFF
V gene: TRBV10-3; clone size: NA; D gene: NA; J gene: TRBJ1-6; CDR3 DNA: TGTGCCATCAGTGGGGGCAGAAATTCACCCCTCCACTTT; CDR3 protein: CAISGGRNSPLHF
V gene: TRBV2; clone size: NA; D gene: NA; J gene: TRBJ1-1; CDR3 DNA: TGTGCCAGCCAACCCCAGGGAGGGAACACTGAAGCTTTCTTT; CDR3 protein: CASQPQGGNTEAFF
V gene: TRBV6-5; clone size: NA; D gene: TRBD1; J gene: TRBJ2-5; CDR3 DNA: TGTGCCAGCAGTTTTCGCAGGGGGCCCCAAGAGACCCAGTACTTC; CDR3 protein: CASSFRRGPQETQYF
V gene: TRBV6-1; clone size: NA; D gene: TRBD1; J gene: TRBJ2-7; CDR3 DNA: TGTGCCAGCAGTGAGAGGACAGGGGGGTACGAGCAGTACTTC; CDR3 protein: CASSERTGGYEQYF
V gene: TRBV19; clone size: NA; D gene: NA; J gene: TRBJ1-1; CDR3 DNA: TGTGCCAGTAGCCGGCAGGGCATTTCTGAAGCTTTCTTT; CDR3 protein: CASSRQGISEAFF
V gene: TRBV5-5; clone size: NA; D gene: NA; J gene: TRBJ1-1; CDR3 DNA: TGTGCCAGCAGCTTTAGTCCTGTCGCTGAAGCTTTCTTT; CDR3 protein: CASSFSPVAEAFF
V gene: TRBV2; clone size: NA; D gene: TRBD2; J gene: TRBJ2-7; CDR3 DNA: TGTGCCAGCAGTGTGATGACTAGCGGGAGCTCCTACGAGCAGTACTTC; CDR3 protein: CASSVMTSGSSYEQYF
V gene: TRBV5-1; clone size: NA; D gene: TRBD2; J gene: TRBJ2-3; CDR3 DNA: TGCGCCAGCAGCTTGGCGACTAGCGGGAGCACAGATACGCAGTATTTT; CDR3 protein: CASSLATSGSTDTQYF
V gene: TRBV5-1; clone size: NA; D gene: NA; J gene: TRBJ1-6; CDR3 DNA: TGCGCCAGCAGCATTGGGGGGGATAATAATTCACCCCTCCACTTT; CDR3 protein: CASSIGGDNNSPLHF
V gene: TRBV10-2; clone size: NA; D gene: NA; J gene: TRBJ2-1; CDR3 DNA: TGCGCCAGCAGGCCGGGAACTTCCTACAATGAGCAGTTCTTC; CDR3 protein: CASRPGTSYNEQFF
V gene: TRBV5-5; clone size: NA; D gene: NA; J gene: TRBJ2-7; CDR3 DNA: TGTGCCAGCAGCTCGCAGGCCCAAGAGCAGTACTTC; CDR3 protein: CASSSQAQEQYF
V gene: TRBV5-6; clone size: NA; D gene: TRBD1; J gene: TRBJ2-2; CDR3 DNA: TGTGCCAGCAGCTATTATACAGGGGGCCGGAACACCGGGGAGCTGTTTTTT; CDR3 protein: CASSYYTGGRNTGELFF
V gene: TRBV18; clone size: NA; D gene: NA; J gene: TRBJ1-1; CDR3 DNA: TGTGCCAGCTCACCACAGGAGAGAAACACTGAAGCTTTCTTT; CDR3 protein: CASSPQERNTEAFF
V gene: TRBV9; clone size: NA; D gene: NA; J gene: TRBJ2-3; CDR3 DNA: TGTGCCAGCAGCGTAGGACAGAATACAGATACGCAGTATTTT; CDR3 protein: CASSVGQNTDTQYF
V gene: TRBV5-6; clone size: NA; D gene: NA; J gene: TRBJ1-5; CDR3 DNA: TGTGCCAGCAGCTCGCGGGGGTATAGCAATCAGCCCCAGCATTTT; CDR3 protein: CASSSRGYSNQPQHF
V gene: TRBV7-6; clone size: NA; D gene: TRBD2; J gene: TRBJ2-7; CDR3 DNA: TGTGCCAGCAGCCCAGGGACTAGCGCGGACTACGAGCAGTACTTC; CDR3 protein: CASSPGTSADYEQYF
V gene: TRBV4-1; clone size: NA; D gene: NA; J gene: TRBJ2-2; CDR3 DNA: TGCGCCAGCAGCCAAGAGCAAGGGGGAAGGAGGAACACCGGGGAGCTGTTTTTT; CDR3 protein: CASSQEQGGRRNTGELFF
V gene: TRBV15; clone size: NA; D gene: NA; J gene: TRBJ2-7; CDR3 DNA: TGTGCCACCAGCAGACCTTCAGGGTACGAGCAGTACTTC; CDR3 protein: CATSRPSGYEQYF
V gene: TRBV5-5; clone size: few; D gene: NA; J gene: TRBJ1-3; CDR3 DNA: TGTGCCAGCAGCTCCTCGGTTCTCTCTGGAAACACCATATATTTT; CDR3 protein: CASSSSVLSGNTIYF
V gene: TRBV10-3; clone size: NA; D gene: TRBD2; J gene: TRBJ2-3; CDR3 DNA: TGTGCCATCAGGGGGACTAGCGGACTTCCCCTCGGCACAGATACGCAGTATTTT; CDR3 protein: CAIRGTSGLPLGTDTQYF
V gene: TRBV5-4; clone size: NA; D gene: NA; J gene: TRBJ2-2; CDR3 DNA: TGTGCCAGCAGCTCCTTGGGAGGATCGCACACCGGGGAGCTGTTTTTT; CDR3 protein: CASSSLGGSHTGELFF
V gene: TRBV10-3; clone size: NA; D gene: NA; J gene: TRBJ1-1; CDR3 DNA: TGTGCCATCAGTGGGCAGGGTGAGGACACTGAAGCTTTCTTT; CDR3 protein: CAISGQGEDTEAFF
V gene: TRBV4-3; clone size: once; D gene: NA; J gene: TRBJ2-7; CDR3 DNA: TGCGCCAGCAGCCAGGCCCCCAGGACCTACGAGCAGTACTTC; CDR3 protein: CASSQAPRTYEQYF
V gene: TRBV1; clone size: NA; D gene: NA; J gene: TRBJ1-2; CDR3 DNA: TGCACCAGCAGCCAAAATACGACAGCCGTCCGGCTCACTAACTATGGCTACACCTTC; CDR3 protein: CTSSQNTTAVRLTNYGYTF
V gene: TRBV28; clone size: NA; D gene: NA; J gene: TRBJ1-2; CDR3 DNA: TGTGCCAGCGGTGGCAGGACCTCTAGGGGTGGCTACACCTTC; CDR3 protein: CASGGRTSRGGYTF
V gene: TRBV7-3; clone size: NA; D gene: NA; J gene: TRBJ1-5; CDR3 DNA: TGTGCCAGCAGCATTGACAGGAATCAGCCCCAGCATTTT; CDR3 protein: CASSIDRNQPQHF
V gene: TRBV9; clone size: NA; D gene: TRBD2; J gene: TRBJ2-3; CDR3 DNA: TGTGCCAGCAGCTTTTCGGGACTAGCGGGAAAAAACACAGATACGCAGTATTTT; CDR3 protein: CASSFSGLAGKNTDTQYF